This T cell receptor beta chain appears in the sequencing data of a study of blood T cell repertoires in COVID-19. Study at large: COVID-19 samples from acute and convalescent phases originated in the United States, Italy and Spain. Sources were T cells, B-cell-depleted T cells, or PBMCs; the material itself was cDNA or gDNA.

Trimming pared 0 bases from V and 7 bases from J, leaving 5 bases between. CDR1 and CDR2 (germline): SGHRS, YFSETQ. The CDR3 has 13 residues. As handled by the study authors: Amplified reference gene primers provided the basis for estimating nucleated cell counts. Using immunoSEQ multiplex PCR, the repertoire was profiled, and TCRdb retains in-frame clones only, with some absent. The V and J calls and clone size are taken from that table; D and trimming were inferred from the DNA. Of about 80,000 clones in the sample, 70% to 90% were seen once. This TCR came from an elderly woman with acute or convalescent COVID-19. The sequenced sample was peripheral blood. The chain recombines TRBV5-1 with TRBJ1-6; a weak D match, TRBD1 (5 bases). CDR3 protein: CASSLAGNSPLHF. For the CDR3, the DNA is TGCGCCAGCAGCTTGGCAGGGAATTCACCCCTCCACTTT. Variable domain in full (rest from reference TRBV5-1 and TRBJ1-6): KAGVTQTPRYLIKTRGQQVTLSCSPISGHRSVSWYQQTPGQGLQFLFEYFSETQRNKGNFPGRFSGRQFSNSRSEMNVSTLELGDSALYLCASSLAGNSPLHFGNGTRLTVT.